A selection of T cell receptor beta chains follows, all from one sample in a study of Ad26.COV2.S vaccination and SARS-CoV-2 variants. Repertoires were generated with immunoSEQ multiplex PCR, while TCRdb's copy carries only in-frame clones and drops some. In the table there are hundreds of thousands of clones, more than 80% of which are singletons. The sample was peripheral blood, taken in a trial of Ad26.COV2.S vaccine versus placebo. The origin of the receptors is a person between 18 and 60 years old who received the Ad26.COV2.S COVID-19 vaccine or a placebo. Both conserved end residues are part of each CDR3. The D gene is left open where the match is weak. Rows give clone size only sometimes, using once, few, many, or a class for an expanded clone.

NA	15	TRBV7-8	TRBJ2-3	TRBD1	CASRPSGTGTDTQYF	TGTGCCAGCAGGCCGTCCGGGACAGGCACAGATACGCAGTATTTT
once	14	TRBV3-1/TRBV3-2	TRBJ1-2	NA	CASSQTATAHGYTF	TGTGCCAGCAGCCAAACCGCGACGGCGCACGGCTACACCTTC
once	14	TRBV7-3	TRBJ1-6	TRBD1	CASSRDSFNSPLHF	TGTGCCAGCAGCCGGGACAGCTTTAATTCACCCCTCCACTTT
NA	12	TRBV6-4	TRBJ1-2	TRBD1	CASSDRGHGYTF	TGTGCCAGCAGTGACAGGGGGCATGGCTACACCTTC
NA	16	TRBV27	TRBJ2-5	TRBD2	CASSLLGSGTQETQYF	TGTGCCAGCAGTTTGCTGGGTAGCGGGACCCAAGAGACCCAGTACTTC
NA	14	TRBV6-5	TRBJ2-3	NA	CASRVGRGTDTQYF	TGTGCCAGCAGGGTCGGCAGGGGCACAGATACGCAGTATTTT
NA	12	TRBV6-5	TRBJ1-2	NA	CASRGQPYGYTF	TGTGCCAGCAGAGGACAGCCCTATGGCTACACCTTC
NA	16	TRBV27	TRBJ2-7	NA	CASSLSVSRSSYEQYF	TGTGCCAGCAGTTTATCGGTAAGCCGAAGCTCCTACGAGCAGTACTTC
NA	13	TRBV29-1	TRBJ1-2	NA	CSALDGIHYGYTF	TGCAGCGCCCTGGACGGGATTCACTATGGCTACACCTTC
few	15	TRBV5-4	TRBJ2-1	TRBD2	CASSLEMAGADEQFF	TGTGCCAGCAGCTTGGAGATGGCGGGAGCCGATGAGCAGTTCTTC
NA	15	TRBV19	TRBJ2-1	TRBD2	CASSRNSGTYNEQFF	TGTGCCAGTAGTAGAAATAGCGGGACCTACAATGAGCAGTTCTTC
NA	15	TRBV27	TRBJ2-1	TRBD2	CASRLAGGPTNEQFF	TGTGCCAGTCGACTAGCGGGAGGCCCAACCAATGAGCAGTTCTTC
NA	15	TRBV18	TRBJ2-7	TRBD2	CASSPPLAGADEQYF	TGTGCCAGCTCACCACCGCTAGCGGGAGCGGACGAGCAGTACTTC
NA	13	TRBV27	TRBJ1-1	NA	CASSVGQFTEAFF	TGTGCCAGCAGTGTAGGACAGTTCACTGAAGCTTTCTTT
once	16	TRBV2	TRBJ2-7	NA	CASSVGVRANSYEQYF	TGTGCCAGCAGTGTCGGGGTCAGGGCAAACTCCTACGAGCAGTACTTC
few	14	TRBV5-6	TRBJ2-7	NA	CASSFRDSPYEQYF	TGTGCCAGCAGCTTCCGGGACTCTCCCTACGAGCAGTACTTC
NA	12	TRBV5-6	TRBJ2-7	NA	CASSGTSYEQYF	TGTGCCAGCAGCGGTACATCCTACGAGCAGTACTTC
few	14	TRBV27	TRBJ2-7	NA	CASSFGRDSYEQYF	TGTGCCAGCAGTTTCGGACGGGACTCCTACGAGCAGTACTTC
NA	14	TRBV4-2	TRBJ1-2	NA	CASSQALDAYGYTF	TGTGCCAGCAGCCAAGCTTTAGATGCCTATGGCTACACCTTC
NA	14	TRBV6-2/TRBV6-3	TRBJ2-3	TRBD2	CASSLAGRTDTQYF	TGTGCCAGCAGTTTAGCGGGCCGCACAGATACGCAGTATTTT
NA	15	TRBV7-9	TRBJ2-3	TRBD2	CASSYTSGRTDTQYF	TGTGCCAGCAGCTATACTAGCGGGAGAACAGATACGCAGTATTTT
NA	17	TRBV28	TRBJ2-7	TRBD2	CASSSLELAGGLYEQYF	TGTGCCAGCAGTTCCCTCGAACTAGCGGGAGGGCTCTACGAGCAGTACTTC
NA	14	TRBV6-2/TRBV6-3	TRBJ2-1	TRBD2	CASSRLAGVNEQFF	TGTGCCAGCAGCAGACTAGCGGGAGTCAATGAGCAGTTCTTC
NA	13	TRBV5-8	TRBJ2-7	TRBD1	CASSLDRGYEQYF	TGTGCCAGCAGCTTGGACAGGGGTTACGAGCAGTACTTC
NA	18	TRBV27	TRBJ2-7	TRBD2	CASSLSFGTSGYSHEQYF	TGTGCCAGCAGTTTATCTTTCGGGACTAGCGGGTACTCGCACGAGCAGTACTTC
NA	13	TRBV30	TRBJ2-3	NA	CAWTAVGTDTQYF	TGTGCCTGGACCGCTGTAGGGACAGATACGCAGTATTTT
few	13	TRBV5-6	TRBJ1-1	NA	CASSLREGTEAFF	TGTGCCAGCAGCTTAAGGGAGGGCACTGAAGCTTTCTTT
NA	14	TRBV7-9	TRBJ1-6	NA	CASSRDGYNSPLHF	TGTGCCAGCAGCCGGGACGGGTATAATTCACCCCTCCACTTT
NA	14	TRBV29-1	TRBJ2-3	NA	CSVGRGRLTDTQYF	TGCAGCGTCGGGAGGGGGCGCCTCACAGATACGCAGTATTTT
few	10	TRBV2	TRBJ2-7	NA	CATSGTILVF	TGTGCCACCTCCGGGACAATCTTGGTTTTC
NA	15	TRBV6-5	TRBJ2-1	NA	CASSRRGLRANEQFF	TGTGCCAGCAGCCGGCGGGGACTGAGAGCGAATGAGCAGTTCTTC
NA	14	TRBV4-3	TRBJ2-7	NA	CASSQVTGPYEQYF	TGCGCCAGCAGCCAAGTAACAGGGCCCTACGAGCAGTACTTC
NA	15	TRBV10-3	TRBJ1-2	NA	CAISPGPHTNYGYTF	TGTGCCATCAGCCCGGGACCTCATACTAACTATGGCTACACCTTC
NA	15	TRBV24-1	TRBJ2-5	NA	CATSDMTGYQETQYF	TGTGCCACCAGTGACATGACAGGATACCAAGAGACCCAGTACTTC
NA	16	TRBV27	TRBJ1-2	NA	CASSFSGPVVYSGYTF	TGTGCCAGCAGTTTCTCGGGCCCGGTGGTATATTCGGGCTACACCTTC
NA	15	TRBV27	TRBJ1-4	NA	CASSLMGANNEKLFF	TGTGCCAGCAGTTTAATGGGGGCTAACAATGAAAAACTGTTTTTT
once	13	TRBV7-2	TRBJ2-4	NA	CASSLGERAVRYF	TGTGCCAGCAGCTTAGGGGAGCGTGCCGTAAGGTACTTC
NA	14	TRBV5-1	TRBJ2-7	TRBD2	CASSRGLASDEQYF	TGCGCCAGCAGCCGCGGACTAGCAAGCGACGAGCAGTACTTC
NA	16	TRBV19	TRBJ2-2	NA	CASSPRGSQSTGELFF	TGTGCCAGTAGTCCACGGGGGAGTCAGAGCACCGGGGAGCTGTTTTTT
NA	13	TRBV29-1	TRBJ2-7	NA	CSVELQGMGEQYF	TGCAGCGTTGAACTCCAGGGTATGGGAGAGCAGTACTTC